This T cell receptor beta chain was sequenced in a study of OX40 agonist ivuxolimab in advanced cancers. Trimming at V came to 5 bases and at J to 4 bases, leaving 9 bases not matched to a gene. This CDR3 region has 15 residues. The germline gives CDR1 SGHAT, CDR2 FQNNGV. The data were produced by immunoSEQ multiplex PCR, yet TCRdb's version contains in-frame clones alone and is incomplete. The sample has under 90,000 clones; roughly 84% are singletons. This sample comprised CD4+ or CD8+ T cells sorted from blood, obtained in a trial of the OX40 agonist ivuxolimab. The genes are TRBV11-2 and TRBJ2-7, with 9 bases identical to TRBD1. The TCR originated in an adult with an advanced solid tumor such as melanoma, head and neck, liver or kidney cancer. The chain's CDR3 is CASSPGTGTLYEQYF. For the CDR3, the DNA is TGTGCCAGCAGCCCCGGGACAGGGACTCTGTACGAGCAGTACTTC.